This section outlines one T cell receptor (beta chain) sequence together with its context. TCRdb reanalysed the reads using MiXCR and keeps one entry per CDR3 protein. Seen here are around 180,000 distinct CDR3 sequences, 28% observed once, and the top ten hold 30% to 35%. The entry originates in a study of T cell repertoires in cytomegalovirus infection. The source is a human donor in good health (CMV status not recorded). Some clones in this sample may be carry-over from other donors' samples. The sample consisted of PBMCs.

The CDR3 here is CSAREGMGEKLFF. CDR3 bases: TGCAGTGCTAGAGAGGGCATGGGTGAAAAACTGTTTTTT. The chain recombines TRBV20-1 with TRBJ1-4; D remains unclear. Trimming cost V 0 bases and J 7 bases, with 9 bases left between them. Per the germline V gene, CDR1 is DFQATT and CDR2 is SNEGSKA (reference sequence). This CDR3 spans 13 amino acids.